The next 3 T cell receptor beta chains were all read from a single sample in a study of blood T cell repertoires in COVID-19 (dated by TCRdb to between 2020 and 2021). Library method: the immunoSEQ multiplex PCR assay. TCRdb mirrors the immuneACCESS table, restricted to in-frame sequences. Some clones are absent from its copies; in checked studies, under half trace to an unresolved V gene, and the reason for the others is unknown. In all, the sample holds fewer than 200,000 clones, and about 80% of those were seen once. The top ten hold over 7.5% of the sample. The sequenced sample consisted of peripheral blood. These receptors were obtained from a woman between 65 and 79 years old with acute or convalescent COVID-19.

The genes are TRBV18 and TRBJ1-1; D is unresolved. The germline V and J ends were trimmed by 8 bases and 4 bases, with 20 bases remaining between them. This CDR3 contains 15 residues. Looked up from germline, CDR1 is KGHSH and CDR2 is LQKENI. CDR3 sequence (DNA): TGTGCCAGCACGTTATTTGCGGGGTCGGGCACTGAAGCTTTCTTT. Its translation: CASTLFAGSGTEAFF.

The CDR3 coding sequence is TGTGCCAGCAGTTTTCAGGGCGCAGATACGCAGTATTTT. Translation gives CASSFQGADTQYF. The chain uses TRBV12-3 or TRBV12-4 and TRBJ2-3, with D perhaps matching TRBD1 (5 bases). V dropped 3 bases and J dropped 4 bases, with 8 bases sitting between them. The CDR3 length is 13 residues.

The genes are TRBV2 and TRBJ2-3, with TRBD2 identical over 11 bases. Germline V gene sequence: CDR1 SNHLY, CDR2 FYNNEI. This CDR3 is 15 amino acids long. J gave up 2 bases and V 6 bases, and 4 bases lay outside the gene matches. The CDR3 DNA is TGTGCCAGCAGCATAGCGGGGGGGCCCACAGATACGCAGTATTTT. It translates to CASSIAGGPTDTQYF.